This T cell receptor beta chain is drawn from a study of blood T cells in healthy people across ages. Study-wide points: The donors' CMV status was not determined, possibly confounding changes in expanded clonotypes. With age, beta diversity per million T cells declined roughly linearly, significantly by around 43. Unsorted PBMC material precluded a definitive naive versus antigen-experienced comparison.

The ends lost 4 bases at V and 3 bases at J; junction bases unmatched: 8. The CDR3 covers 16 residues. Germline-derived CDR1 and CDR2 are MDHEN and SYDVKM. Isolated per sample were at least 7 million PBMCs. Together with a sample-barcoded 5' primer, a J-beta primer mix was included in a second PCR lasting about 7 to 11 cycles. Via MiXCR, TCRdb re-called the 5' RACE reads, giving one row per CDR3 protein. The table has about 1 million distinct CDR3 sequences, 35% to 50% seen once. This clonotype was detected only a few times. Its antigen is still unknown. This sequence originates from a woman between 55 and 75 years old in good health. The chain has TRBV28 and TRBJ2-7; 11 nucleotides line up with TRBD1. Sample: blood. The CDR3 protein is CASSSIGTGGGYEQYF. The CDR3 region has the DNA TGTGCCAGCAGTTCAATTGGGACAGGGGGGGGCTACGAGCAGTACTTC.